Here is one TCR beta chain with its context. Its cognate antigen is unknown. The data originate from a study of long-term antiretroviral therapy in people with HIV. The wider study: The 2015 immediate-ART recommendation came about a decade after the earliest samples.

The CDR3 runs to 16 residues. Germline-derived CDR1 and CDR2 are LNHDA and SQIVND (reference sequence). V lost 5 bases and J lost 1, with 14 bases in between. The United States was where all participants with HIV were treated. Going into DNA extraction, samples held about 1-11 million cryopreserved PBMC. Survey level was the resolution at which the v3.0 immunoSEQ assay ran. The method was immunoSEQ multiplex PCR; TCRdb's version includes in-frame clones alone and lacks a portion of them. The sample yields over 25,000 clones, roughly 97% seen once. Study conclusions and caveats: HIV repertoire CDR3 lengths ranged less widely than those of controls.

This TCR was recovered from a man aged 25 to 45 with HIV. The gene calls are TRBV19 and TRBJ2-2, with D perhaps TRBD1 (6 bases). Sequenced material: unsorted PBMCs, taken 7.6 years after starting antiretroviral therapy. CDR3 in DNA: TGTGCCAGTAGTTATGGGCGGACAGTGAACACCGGGGAGCTGTTTTTT. The encoded protein is CASSYGRTVNTGELFF.